Listed below are T cell receptor beta chains from one sample, sequenced in a study of blood T cell repertoires in COVID-19. The table came from immunoSEQ multiplex PCR; TCRdb's copy has only in-frame clones and leaves some out. The table has 150,000 to 200,000 clones, over 75% seen once; the top ten hold nearly 0.55%. Input material: peripheral blood. The receptor set was obtained from a man aged 50-59 years with acute or convalescent COVID-19. The CDR3 runs from the conserved cysteine through the conserved F or W. D genes are given only for firm matches. Clone size is not always given. Where it is, it says once, few, many or a class for expanded clones.

DNA	CDR3	D	size	V	J
TGTGCCAGCAGGAATCCTAGCGGGAGGGTATACAATGAGCAGTTCTTC	CASRNPSGRVYNEQFF	TRBD2	.	TRBV2	TRBJ2-1
TGTGCCAGCAGTGAATCAGGGGTCCAGCCCCAGCATTTT	CASSESGVQPQHF	.	.	TRBV6-1	TRBJ1-5
TGTGCCAGTAGTATACATGGACAGGGAGGCGAAAAACTGTTTTTT	CASSIHGQGGEKLFF	TRBD1	.	TRBV19	TRBJ1-4
TGTGCCAGCAGTTTACAAGGGTGGGGGGGCTCACCCCTCCACTTT	CASSLQGWGGSPLHF	.	.	TRBV6-2/TRBV6-3	TRBJ1-6
TGTGCCAGCAGCCTCTCTGGGGGGGAAAACTATGGCTACACCTTC	CASSLSGGENYGYTF	.	.	TRBV7-9	TRBJ1-2
TGCGCCAGCAGCCGGATGCTCTGGCGGGGCGCTGGGGCCAACGTCCTGACTTTC	CASSRMLWRGAGANVLTF	.	.	TRBV4-1	TRBJ2-6
TGTGCCAGCAGGGAGCGGGAGGGCCGGTACGAGCAGTACTTC	CASREREGRYEQYF	TRBD2	.	TRBV28	TRBJ2-7
TGTGCCAGCAGCAAGACTAGCGGGGGGCACTGCGATACGCAGTATTTT	CASSKTSGGHCDTQYF	.	.	TRBV21-1	TRBJ2-3
TGTGCCAGCAGTTTACTGGGGGCATCCTACAATGAGCAGTTCTTC	CASSLLGASYNEQFF	.	.	TRBV27	TRBJ2-1
TGTGCCAGCAGCGTAGAAGGCCTAGCGGGAACAGATACGCAGTATTTT	CASSVEGLAGTDTQYF	TRBD2	.	TRBV9	TRBJ2-3
TGTGCCAGCAGGGACAGGGGTAACACCGGGGAGCTGTTTTTT	CASRDRGNTGELFF	TRBD1	few	TRBV19	TRBJ2-2
TGTGCCAGCAAAGGGACAGGGGGGACCGGGGAGCTGTTTTTT	CASKGTGGTGELFF	TRBD1	.	TRBV2	TRBJ2-2
TGTGCCAGCAACCCGGGACAGGGTCGCAATCAGCCCCAGCATTTT	CASNPGQGRNQPQHF	TRBD1	.	TRBV28	TRBJ1-5
TGTGCCAGCAGCTCGGGACAGGGGAATAATTCACCCCTCCACTTT	CASSSGQGNNSPLHF	TRBD1	.	TRBV7-8	TRBJ1-6
TGTGCCAGCAGGCTAGCGAACTATAATTCACCCCTCCACTTT	CASRLANYNSPLHF	.	.	TRBV6-6	TRBJ1-6
TGTGCCAGTAAGCGCCGGGGGAGGAACACTGAAGCTTTCTTT	CASKRRGRNTEAFF	.	.	TRBV19	TRBJ1-1
TGTGCCAGCAGCCCCGACAGGTTTGGTGGCTACACCTTC	CASSPDRFGGYTF	.	.	TRBV3-1/TRBV3-2	TRBJ1-2
TGTGCCAGCAGGGACAGGGGGCGTACCTACGAGCAGTACTTC	CASRDRGRTYEQYF	TRBD1	.	TRBV6-5	TRBJ2-7
TGTGCCAGCAGTTCCCCGGGGAAGGGTAACTATGGCTACACCTTC	CASSSPGKGNYGYTF	.	.	TRBV28	TRBJ1-2
TGTGCCTGGAGAACCGGGACAGCGAACACCGGGGAGCTGTTTTTT	CAWRTGTANTGELFF	TRBD1	.	TRBV30	TRBJ2-2
TGTGCCAGCAGCCAAATTAGCACAGATACGCAGTATTTT	CASSQISTDTQYF	.	.	TRBV9	TRBJ2-3
TGTGCCAGCAGTGATTCCGAGAATCAGCCCCAGCATTTT	CASSDSENQPQHF	.	.	TRBV2	TRBJ1-5
TGCGCCAGCAGCCAAGATCCACTAGCGGGGGGACCGAGGATAGATACGCAGTATTTT	CASSQDPLAGGPRIDTQYF	TRBD2	.	TRBV4-1	TRBJ2-3
TGTGCCACTAAACCCCGGGGAGATTCCTACAATGAGCAGTTCTTC	CATKPRGDSYNEQFF	.	.	TRBV11-2	TRBJ2-1
TGTGCCAGCAGCCCCCCGGGGAGCTCCTACAATGAGCAGTTCTTC	CASSPPGSSYNEQFF	.	.	TRBV6-5	TRBJ2-1
TGCGCCAGCAGCGTATCCGGGACAGCAGAGGAAAAACTGTTTTTT	CASSVSGTAEEKLFF	TRBD1	.	TRBV5-1	TRBJ1-4
TGCGCCAGCAGCTTGGCGGGACAGGGGGCCGGGAACACTGAAGCTTTCTTT	CASSLAGQGAGNTEAFF	TRBD1	once	TRBV5-1	TRBJ1-1
TGTGCCAGCAGTGAAAGACAGGGTAGGAACATTCAGTACTTC	CASSERQGRNIQYF	TRBD1	.	TRBV2	TRBJ2-4
TGTGCCAGCAGCCCCCTGGGGGCCAGGTGGAGTGGCTACACCTTC	CASSPLGARWSGYTF	.	.	TRBV7-2	TRBJ1-2